This passage covers 25 T cell receptor beta chains from one sample sequenced in a study of shared clonotypes between healthy human individuals. Assay used: immunoSEQ multiplex PCR; TCRdb lists only in-frame clones, some missing. The sample has about 2.1 million clones; over 85% are singletons. Naive CD8 cells were CD45RO-negative, positively selected for CCR7, excluding terminally differentiated effector memory CD45RA+ cells. Sequenced: naive CD8+ T cells from PBMCs. These receptor sequences come from a man aged 18-30 years in good health. Some clones in this sample may be carry-over from other donors' samples.

This chain joins TRBV15 and TRBJ2-1, with TRBD2 matching over 10 bases. Germline CDR1 is LNHNV and CDR2 is YYDKDF (reference sequence). The CDR3 spans 18 residues. The V gene end was trimmed by 6 bases and the J gene end by 1 base; junction bases not matched to a gene: 12. CDR3 DNA sequence: TGTGCCACCAGGGGGAGGGTCGGACTAGCGGAATCCTACAATGAGCAGTTCTTC. Amino acids: CATRGRVGLAESYNEQFF.

The rearrangement uses TRBV7-9 and TRBJ1-2; D unclear. The V gene lost 1 base and the J gene lost 3 bases, with 9 bases spanning the gap. This CDR3 is built from 14 residues. The germline gives CDR1 SEHNR, CDR2 FQNEAQ (reference sequence). CDR3 residues: CASSLDGSDYGYTF. CDR3 coding DNA: TGTGCCAGCAGCTTAGACGGGTCCGACTATGGCTACACCTTC.

This clone was observed once. The chain uses TRBV11-2 and TRBJ2-1, with 11 bases matching TRBD1. Germline loops: CDR1 SGHAT, CDR2 FQNNGV. The CDR3 totals 18 residues. The V and J ends lost 5 bases and 4 bases, in that order; junction bases with no gene match: 13. The CDR3 spells CASSAGTGGRPRYNEQFF. The DNA of the CDR3 is TGTGCCAGCAGCGCCGGGACAGGGGGGCGTCCACGATACAATGAGCAGTTCTTC.

Here the CDR3 DNA reads TGTGCCAGCAGCCCGCAAGGGGCAGGACTGCACGAGCAGTACTTC. Protein: CASSPQGAGLHEQYF. The chain combines TRBV13 with TRBJ2-7, with D possibly called TRBD1 or TRBD2 (5 bases each). The CDR3 is 15 residues long. From germline, CDR1 is PRHDT and CDR2 FYEKMQ (reference sequence). Trimming took off 5 bases at V and 5 bases at J, with 19 bases between the two ends.

As to this clone: The identical CDR3 is also encoded by other nucleotide sequences in the sample. The rearrangement joins TRBV5-4 to TRBJ1-1, with unresolved D. Germline values: CDR1 SGHNT, CDR2 YYREEE (reference sequence). Trimming pared 2 bases from V and 7 bases from J, leaving 6 bases between. The CDR3 consists of 11 residues. For the CDR3, the DNA is TGTGCCAGCAGCTTAGAGGGTGAAGCTTTCTTT. Protein product: CASSLEGEAFF.

The chain couples TRBV6-1 to TRBJ2-7, with no clear D. Germline V CDR1 and CDR2: MNHNS, SASEGT. Trimming pared 6 bases from V and 6 bases from J, leaving 18 bases between. The CDR3 totals 14 residues. The CDR3 sequence: CASRVGAPVFEQYF. The CDR3 DNA reads as TGTGCCAGCAGGGTAGGTGCTCCCGTTTTCGAGCAGTACTTC.

The count of this clone is one. The chain links TRBV29-1 to TRBJ2-7, with a tentative D call TRBD1 (5 bases). CDR3 length: 13 residues. Per germline, CDR1 SQVTM and CDR2 ANQGSEA. V gave up 4 bases and J gave up 6 bases, with 16 bases separating them. The CDR3 nucleotides are TGCAGCGTTGTTGAAGGGGTCATTTTCGAGCAGTACTTC. Protein sequence: CSVVEGVIFEQYF.

This sequence joins TRBV5-1 and TRBJ2-1; no clear D gene. Between the trimmed V and J ends, which lost 2 bases and 8 bases, there was a span of 11 bases. Per germline, CDR1 SGHRS and CDR2 YFSETQ. The CDR3 loop spans 13 amino acids. The CDR3 here is CASSFGRAYEQFF. The CDR3 DNA sequence: TGCGCCAGCAGCTTCGGACGAGCCTATGAGCAGTTCTTC.

V gene TRBV5-6 combines with J gene TRBJ2-7, with TRBD1 matching 9 bases. This CDR3 contains 15 residues. The germline gives CDR1 SGHDT, CDR2 YYEEEE. V lost 4 bases and J lost 5; bases outside the gene matches: 10. The CDR3: CASSGNRGLLDEQYF. CDR3 nucleotide sequence: TGTGCCAGCAGCGGAAACAGGGGGCTTCTGGACGAGCAGTACTTC.

The chain employs TRBV27 and TRBJ2-7; tentatively, D is TRBD1 or TRBD2 (5 bases each). Germline V lookup: CDR1 MNHEY, CDR2 SMNVEV (reference sequence). The CDR3 sequence is 14 residues long. V was trimmed by 1 base and J by 0 bases, leaving 7 bases between them. This CDR3 is CASSLYGGSYEQYF. In DNA, the CDR3 is TGTGCCAGCAGTTTATATGGGGGCTCCTACGAGCAGTACTTC.

The chain employs TRBV29-1 and TRBJ2-1; 7 bases align to TRBD2. V lost 1 base to trimming and J lost 4 bases; unmatched junction nucleotides: 7. Germline lookup yields CDR1 SQVTM and CDR2 ANQGSEA. This CDR3 contains 15 residues. The CDR3 sequence: CSVEGPSGLYNEQFF. The CDR3 nucleotides are TGCAGCGTTGAAGGTCCTAGCGGACTTTACAATGAGCAGTTCTTC.

V is TRBV27 and J is TRBJ2-1, with 9 bases fitting TRBD1. Germline CDR1 MNHEY, CDR2 SMNVEV (reference sequence). This CDR3 has 16 residues. The ends lost 8 bases at V and 6 bases at J; junction bases unmatched: 14. The CDR3 coding sequence is TGTGCCAGCGCTCCCCGACAGGGGGTGAGGGGCAATGAGCAGTTCTTC. Residues: CASAPRQGVRGNEQFF.

The chain combines TRBV29-1 with TRBJ1-1; D remains unclear. Deletions cut 6 bases from V and 6 bases from J, with 8 bases between. Per the germline V gene, CDR1 is SQVTM and CDR2 is ANQGSEA. This CDR3 has 10 amino acids. As DNA, the CDR3 is TGCAGCGTGAAATCCGCTGAAGCTTTCTTT. Its translation is CSVKSAEAFF.

This CDR3 is CASSSAPVPQETQYF. DNA for the CDR3: TGTGCCAGCAGTAGCGCCCCTGTACCCCAAGAGACCCAGTACTTC. The chain couples TRBV6-5 to TRBJ2-5; D gene ambiguous. Trimming pared 5 bases from V and 1 base from J, leaving 14 bases between. The CDR3 extends over 15 amino acids. Germline V gene sequence: CDR1 MNHEY, CDR2 SVGAGI.

V gene TRBV4-3 combines with J gene TRBJ1-5, with D hard to call. Per germline, CDR1 LGHNA and CDR2 YSLEER. The CDR3 has 14 amino acids. Trimming took 0 bases from V and 3 from J, leaving 6 bases between them. CDR3 residues: CASSQELPNQPQHF. The CDR3 region has the DNA TGCGCCAGCAGCCAAGAGCTACCCAATCAGCCCCAGCATTTT.

Regarding this clone: Other DNA sequences from this sample encode an identical CDR3 as well. The V call is TRBV27, the J call TRBJ2-7, with D possibly being TRBD1 (5 bases). Germline CDR1 MNHEY, CDR2 SMNVEV (reference sequence). V lost 3 bases, J lost 2 bases, and 8 bases lay in between. The CDR3 has 13 amino acids. The CDR3 nucleotides are TGTGCCAGCAGTTTTGGGGCCCCCTACGAGCAGTACTTC. This codes for CASSFGAPYEQYF.

The chain employs TRBV10-3 and TRBJ1-1, with D perhaps matching TRBD1 (6 bases). CDR1 is ENHRY and CDR2 is SYGVKD in the germline V gene. Trimming pared 7 bases from V and 3 bases from J, leaving 15 bases between. The CDR3 loop spans 14 amino acids. CDR3 nucleotide sequence: TGTGCCATCATGGATCCAGGGGCCGACACTGAAGCTTTCTTT. Translated, it gives CAIMDPGADTEAFF.

V is TRBV9 and J is TRBJ2-2; TRBD2 is a possible D gene (6 bases). V lost 3 bases, J lost 1 base, and 16 bases lay in between. Germline CDR1 is SGDLS and CDR2 is YYNGEE. This CDR3 comprises 17 residues. The chain's CDR3 is CASSAYQRVRNTGELFF. The CDR3 DNA is TGTGCCAGCAGCGCCTATCAGCGGGTCAGGAACACCGGGGAGCTGTTTTTT.

To note about this clone: Distinct nucleotide sequences in the sample also encode this CDR3. This rearrangement joins TRBV28 to TRBJ1-1; D not certain. Germline CDR1 reads MDHEN; CDR2 reads SYDVKM. CDR3 length: 15 amino acids. V lost 3 bases and J lost 0, with 11 bases in between. The chain's CDR3 is CASSFPREMNTEAFF. In DNA form, the CDR3 reads TGTGCCAGCAGTTTCCCGCGTGAGATGAACACTGAAGCTTTCTTT.

CDR3 region: CASSNREAKNIQYF. The DNA of the CDR3 is TGTGCCAGCAGTAACAGGGAAGCCAAAAACATTCAGTACTTC. This chain connects TRBV25-1 to TRBJ2-4; the D gene is possibly TRBD1 (6 bases). V shed 5 bases and J shed 0 bases, with 8 bases lying between them. CDR1 and CDR2 (germline): MGHDK, SYGVNS. CDR3 size: 14 residues. Based on the CDR3 plus reference TRBV25-1 and TRBJ2-4, the full variable domain is EADIYQTPRYLVIGTGKKITLECSQTMGHDKMYWYQQDPGMELHLIHYSYGVNSTEKGDLSSESTVSRIRTEHFPLTLESARPSHTSQYLCASSNREAKNIQYFGAGTRLSVL.

The chain couples TRBV7-8 to TRBJ2-1; 9 bases match TRBD2. Germline CDR1 and CDR2: SGHVS and FQNEAQ. This CDR3 is built from 15 residues. Losses at the gene ends were 5 bases for V and 6 bases for J; bases not matched to a gene: 8. The CDR3 loop reads CASSPKREEGNEQFF. The CDR3 DNA is TGTGCCAGCAGCCCCAAGCGGGAGGAGGGCAATGAGCAGTTCTTC.

The rearrangement links TRBV27 to TRBJ2-3; D is uncertain. The length of the CDR3 is 15 residues. CDR1 is MNHEY, CDR2 SMNVEV, per germline (reference sequence). The V end was cut by 5 bases, the J end by 2 bases, with 14 bases between. CDR3 protein: CASSLLPRFTDTQYF. CDR3 sequence (DNA): TGTGCCAGCAGTCTTCTCCCTAGGTTCACAGATACGCAGTATTTT.

Concerning this clone itself: This sample also contains other DNA sequences that code for the same CDR3. V is TRBV13 and J is TRBJ2-5, with a tentative D call TRBD2 (6 bases). Per germline, CDR1 PRHDT and CDR2 FYEKMQ (reference sequence). The CDR3 spans 13 residues. The V gene lost 3 bases and the J gene lost 2 bases, with 7 bases spanning the gap. The CDR3: CASSLGRQETQYF. CDR3 in DNA: TGTGCCAGCAGCTTGGGGAGGCAAGAGACCCAGTACTTC.

The chain employs TRBV7-9 and TRBJ2-3; D is possibly TRBD2 (5 bases). This CDR3 spans 16 amino acids. Trimming took off 5 bases at V and 6 bases at J, with 21 bases between the two ends. Per germline, CDR1 SEHNR and CDR2 FQNEAQ (reference sequence). The CDR3 bases are TGTGCCAGCAGCGGTCGGGATGTCCTTTTCCCGGATACGCAGTATTTT. This gives the protein CASSGRDVLFPDTQYF. The full variable domain, completed using reference TRBV7-9 and TRBJ2-3, is DTGVSQNPRHKITKRGQNVTFRCDPISEHNRLYWYRQTLGQGPEFLTYFQNEAQLEKSRLLSDRFSAERPKGSFSTLEIQRTEQGDSAMYLCASSGRDVLFPDTQYFGPGTRLTVL.

The CDR3 nucleotides read TGTGCCAGCAGTGAGCGGGATGTAGATACGCAGTATTTT. Translating it yields CASSERDVDTQYF. V is TRBV27 and J is TRBJ2-3, with TRBD2 identical over 7 bases. CDR3 length: 13 amino acids. Per the germline V gene, CDR1 is MNHEY and CDR2 is SMNVEV (reference sequence). V was pared by 5 bases and J by 5 bases, with 4 bases of the junction left unmatched.